The clone carrying this T cell receptor beta chain was seen just once. PCR employed 60 Vbeta and 13 Jbeta primers. The method was immunoSEQ multiplex PCR; TCRdb's version includes in-frame clones alone and lacks a portion of them. The sample records some 120,000 clones, 80% being singletons. The sample belongs to a study of cytomegalovirus exposure and HLA in healthy donors. Looking at the study overall: Caucasian-associated ancestry cluster membership applied to 75% to 85% of 398 genotyped donors.

Though nominally healthy at sampling, donors likely had unrecorded immune exposures. V lost 0 bases, J lost 13 bases, and 12 bases stayed unmatched. There are 15 residues in the CDR3. Per the germline V gene, CDR1 is SGHRS and CDR2 is YFSETQ. Sequenced input: PBMCs. The chain is built from TRBV5-1 and TRBJ1-2, with TRBD1 matching over 10 bases. This TCR was recovered from a man aged 25-45 years in good health and CMV-seropositive. CDR3 sequence (DNA): TGCGCCAGCAGCTTGGCTACCGGGACAGGGGCCCGCGGCACCTTC. Amino acids: CASSLATGTGARGTF.